This note documents a single T cell receptor (beta chain) sequence. Its antigen is still unknown. Germline trimming cut 2 bases from V and 6 bases from J; bases unmatched to any gene: 5. This CDR3 comprises 15 residues. Germline values: CDR1 MDHEN, CDR2 SYDVKM. Some clones are missing from TCRdb's copy, which holds only in-frame ones; the method was immunoSEQ multiplex PCR. The table records 2 million to 2.5 million clones, roughly 93% of them present only once. This sample was included in a study of shared clonotypes between healthy human individuals. Study-wide results and caveats: The low donor count limited represented genetic and exposure-history diversity.

The sequenced sample consisted of naive CD4+ T cells from PBMCs. Subset of the sample: CD45RA+ positively selected. The chain has TRBV28 and TRBJ1-1; 11 bases match TRBD1. This clonotype originated in a young man in good health. Some clones in this sample may be carry-over from other donors' samples. As DNA, the CDR3 is TGTGCCAGCAGTTTACACGGACAGGGGGCCTCTGAAGCTTTCTTT. It codes for CASSLHGQGASEAFF.